This T cell receptor beta chain was retrieved from a study of T cell responses to AZD1222 COVID-19 vaccine (dated by TCRdb to the early 2020s). Background on the whole study: AZD1222 recipients given second doses at about 4 weeks or at about 12 weeks were pooled, since spike-specific TCR depth and breadth were not found to differ between the two schedules. TCR sequencing was performed for 230 to 250 trial participants, of whom about 200 were given two doses of AZD1222 and 26 were given two doses of MenACWY control vaccine. Trial participants were enrolled by age into 18-55, 56-69 and 70-plus year subgroups, with roughly 160, 29 and 62 TCR-sequenced participants respectively. Study-level results and caveats: Because no samples from the day 14 peak response were available, repertoires could be characterized only after the peak T cell response. Participants were mostly white British, with more females than males. The authors suggested clonal diversity may have been underestimated. Conclusions about previously exposed vaccinees are limited, since just a handful of AZD1222 recipients were seropositive for SARS-CoV-2 at baseline. The 56-69-year group was small, and its depth increase did not reach significance, likely because of low power. After two AZD1222 doses, both the breadth and the depth of spike-specific TCRs were significantly higher than at day 0 and than in MenACWY recipients. Reportedly, almost half of the unique spike-specific TCRs recognized epitopes lying outside the regions that are mutated in the B.1.351 and B.1.1.7 variants. Vaccine-associated CD4 TCRs spanned the whole spike protein, with dominant responses in regions 160-218 and 743-854.

The junction carries 6 bases between V and J, which are trimmed by 0 bases and 0 bases respectively. The CDR3 runs 15 residues from the cysteine to the phenylalanine. Here the CDR3 DNA is all that survives: 45 bases in frame from base 1. As encoded in the germline V gene, CDR1 is KGHSH while CDR2 is LQKENI. The time point label here, explained by the study, means: baseline before first vaccination. Vaccinee samples came from UK trials COV001 and COV002, including a single-blind randomized controlled phase 2/3 trial of AZD1222 (ChAdOx1 nCoV-19) in healthy adults. For TCRbeta chain sequencing, PBMC samples were collected from trial participants at day 0 and at day 28 after the second dose. The CDR3 regions of human TCRbeta chains were subjected to immunosequencing. Per the source publication's procedure: Repertoire TCRs were matched against a reference library of SARS-CoV-2-specific TCRs generated with the MIRA antigen-specificity platform. Breadth was defined as the fraction of unique TCRs that were SARS-CoV-2-associated, and depth was defined as the fraction of total T cells that were SARS-CoV-2-associated. Using the MIRA data, every spike-specific TCR was mapped to the spike region that the TCR reacted to and assigned to either a CD4 or a CD8 class. Log10-transformed breadth and depth values were compared by one-way ANOVA with Sidak's multiple comparisons tests. The source is immuneACCESS, and TCRdb retained only in-frame sequences with V and J called. Part of the clones is not carried over; for the studies checked, unresolved V genes explain less than half of this, and the remainder is unexplained. V, J and clone size are those of that table, while D and trimming were read from the DNA. The sample includes 160,000 or so clones, with approximately 90% observed a single time. Under 5% of the sample is taken by the ten largest.

About this clone: This clone's antigen is unknown. Base qualities are not at hand, and no much larger clone is one base apart.

The chain is made from TRBV18 and TRBJ2-1; the D segment cannot be called with confidence. This clonotype originated in an adult in good health. Sample: peripheral blood, taken on day 0 of AZD1222 vaccination. The CDR3 protein is CASSPPKSSYNEQFF. The nucleotide sequence is TGTGCCAGCTCACCACCCAAAAGCTCCTACAATGAGCAGTTCTTC.